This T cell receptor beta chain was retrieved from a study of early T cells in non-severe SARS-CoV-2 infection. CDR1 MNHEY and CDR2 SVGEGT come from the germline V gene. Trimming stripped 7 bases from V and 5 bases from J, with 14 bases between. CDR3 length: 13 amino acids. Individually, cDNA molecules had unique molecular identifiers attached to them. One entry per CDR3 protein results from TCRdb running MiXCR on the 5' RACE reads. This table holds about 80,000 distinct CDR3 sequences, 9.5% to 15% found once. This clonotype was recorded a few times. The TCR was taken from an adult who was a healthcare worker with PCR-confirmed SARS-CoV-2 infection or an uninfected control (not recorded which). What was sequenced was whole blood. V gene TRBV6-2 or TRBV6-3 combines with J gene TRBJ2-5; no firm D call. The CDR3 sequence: CASTNSLWETQYF. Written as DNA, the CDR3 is TGTGCCAGCACTAACTCCCTCTGGGAGACCCAGTACTTC.